A selection of T cell receptor beta chains follows, all from one sample in a study of shared clonotypes between healthy human individuals. Produced via immunoSEQ multiplex PCR; TCRdb's table is partial and in-frame only. The data hold 400,000 to 550,000 clones, with around 80% observed a single time. The sample comprised PBMCs. These receptors came from a middle-aged woman in good health. Some clones in this sample may be carry-over from other donors' samples. The CDR3 runs from the conserved cysteine through the conserved F or W. Fields, in order: D gene, J gene, V gene, clone size, CDR3 DNA, CDR3 protein. D genes are given only for firm matches. The size entry is marked missing in some rows and otherwise reads once, few, many or a size class.

d_call: NA; j_call: TRBJ2-1; v_call: TRBV7-2; clone_size: NA; cdr3_nt: TGTGCCACCTCGAGAAACTCAGGCAATGAGCAGTTCTTC; cdr3_aa: CATSRNSGNEQFF
d_call: TRBD1; j_call: TRBJ2-3; v_call: TRBV11-2; clone_size: NA; cdr3_nt: TGTGCCAGCACCTCTTGGGGACAGACTAGCACAGATACGCAGTATTTT; cdr3_aa: CASTSWGQTSTDTQYF
d_call: NA; j_call: TRBJ2-2; v_call: TRBV27; clone_size: NA; cdr3_nt: TGTGCCACCCGTTGGGGACGGAACACCGGGGAGCTGTTTTTT; cdr3_aa: CATRWGRNTGELFF
d_call: NA; j_call: TRBJ1-5; v_call: TRBV19; clone_size: NA; cdr3_nt: TGTGCCAGTAATTTGGGGAGTGGGGGGCCCCAGCATTTT; cdr3_aa: CASNLGSGGPQHF
d_call: NA; j_call: TRBJ2-1; v_call: TRBV19; clone_size: NA; cdr3_nt: TGTGCCAGTAGTACCCCCCCCGCAGCAGCTCACAATGAGCAGTTCTTC; cdr3_aa: CASSTPPAAAHNEQFF
d_call: NA; j_call: TRBJ2-1; v_call: TRBV5-1; clone_size: NA; cdr3_nt: TGCGCCAGCAGCTTGGTTGGGGACCGCTACAATGAGCAGTTCTTC; cdr3_aa: CASSLVGDRYNEQFF
d_call: NA; j_call: TRBJ1-4; v_call: TRBV6-1; clone_size: NA; cdr3_nt: TGTGCCAGCAGTGAAGGCTCCTCTAATGAAAAACTGTTTTTT; cdr3_aa: CASSEGSSNEKLFF
d_call: NA; j_call: TRBJ2-7; v_call: TRBV11-2; clone_size: NA; cdr3_nt: TGTGCCAGCAGCTGGTTCCTGGGGGCCTACGAGCAGTACTTC; cdr3_aa: CASSWFLGAYEQYF
d_call: NA; j_call: TRBJ1-2; v_call: TRBV5-1; clone_size: NA; cdr3_nt: TGCGCCAGCAGCTTGTCGGCAGCGACTAACTATGGCTACACCTTC; cdr3_aa: CASSLSAATNYGYTF
d_call: TRBD1; j_call: TRBJ2-7; v_call: TRBV28; clone_size: NA; cdr3_nt: TGTGCCAGCAGAGGACAGGGCTTCTCCTACGAGCAGTACTTC; cdr3_aa: CASRGQGFSYEQYF
d_call: NA; j_call: TRBJ2-5; v_call: TRBV30; clone_size: NA; cdr3_nt: TGTGCCTGGAGTGTATCCGAGACCCAGTACTTC; cdr3_aa: CAWSVSETQYF
d_call: NA; j_call: TRBJ1-2; v_call: TRBV6-4; clone_size: NA; cdr3_nt: TGTGCCAGCAGTAAGACAGGAGAGACTTATGGCTACACCTTC; cdr3_aa: CASSKTGETYGYTF
d_call: TRBD2; j_call: TRBJ2-1; v_call: TRBV12-5; clone_size: NA; cdr3_nt: TGTGCTAGTGGTTTGGGACTAGCGGGAGTCAAGGGGGATGAGCAGTTCTTC; cdr3_aa: CASGLGLAGVKGDEQFF
d_call: NA; j_call: TRBJ1-2; v_call: TRBV6-6; clone_size: NA; cdr3_nt: TGTGCCACCGGTCCACGGGAGATTTATGGCTACACCTTC; cdr3_aa: CATGPREIYGYTF
d_call: NA; j_call: TRBJ1-4; v_call: TRBV19; clone_size: NA; cdr3_nt: TGTGCCAGTACCCTAGGGCGGCCCCTAGGCACTAATGAAAAACTGTTTTTT; cdr3_aa: CASTLGRPLGTNEKLFF
d_call: NA; j_call: TRBJ1-5; v_call: TRBV19; clone_size: NA; cdr3_nt: TGTGCCAGTAGTTCTGGGTCCCAGCATTTT; cdr3_aa: CASSSGSQHF
d_call: TRBD2; j_call: TRBJ2-1; v_call: TRBV4-2; clone_size: few; cdr3_nt: TGTGCCAGCAGCCAAGGGGAAGGGACTAGCTCCTACAATGAGCAGTTCTTC; cdr3_aa: CASSQGEGTSSYNEQFF
d_call: TRBD1; j_call: TRBJ2-7; v_call: TRBV7-9; clone_size: NA; cdr3_nt: TGTGCCAGCAGCTTTTCGACAGGGGAGCAGTACTTC; cdr3_aa: CASSFSTGEQYF
d_call: TRBD2; j_call: TRBJ2-3; v_call: TRBV2; clone_size: NA; cdr3_nt: TGTGCCAGCAGTGTACTAGCGGGGGGGGATACGCAGTATTTT; cdr3_aa: CASSVLAGGDTQYF
d_call: TRBD1; j_call: TRBJ1-2; v_call: TRBV29-1; clone_size: NA; cdr3_nt: TGCAGCGTTACCGATAGTGGACAGGATGGCTACACCTTC; cdr3_aa: CSVTDSGQDGYTF
d_call: NA; j_call: TRBJ2-7; v_call: TRBV6-1; clone_size: few; cdr3_nt: TGTGCCAGCAGTGAAGTCGAGGAAGGGGGGTACGAGCAGTACTTC; cdr3_aa: CASSEVEEGGYEQYF
d_call: TRBD2; j_call: TRBJ2-1; v_call: TRBV19; clone_size: NA; cdr3_nt: TGTGCCAGTAGTATAGGGGTAGCGGGAACCCATGAGCAGTTCTTC; cdr3_aa: CASSIGVAGTHEQFF
d_call: TRBD1; j_call: TRBJ1-4; v_call: TRBV4-2; clone_size: NA; cdr3_nt: TGTGCCAGCAGCCACCGGGACAGGGGAGAAAAACTGTTTTTT; cdr3_aa: CASSHRDRGEKLFF
d_call: NA; j_call: TRBJ1-6; v_call: TRBV28; clone_size: NA; cdr3_nt: TGTGCCAGCAGTCTTGGACTGAGGGATTCACCCCTCCACTTT; cdr3_aa: CASSLGLRDSPLHF
d_call: NA; j_call: TRBJ1-1; v_call: TRBV7-9; clone_size: NA; cdr3_nt: TGTGCCAGCAGCGCTGTATGGGGGACTGAAGCTTTCTTT; cdr3_aa: CASSAVWGTEAFF
d_call: NA; j_call: TRBJ1-5; v_call: TRBV10-3; clone_size: few; cdr3_nt: TGTGCCATCAGTGAGTCGAGCGACAGTGTTAGCAATCAGCCCCAGCATTTT; cdr3_aa: CAISESSDSVSNQPQHF
d_call: NA; j_call: TRBJ1-4; v_call: TRBV4-3; clone_size: NA; cdr3_nt: TGCGCCAGCAGCCAAGATATTGTGGTAACAGGCGGGGAAAAACTGTTTTTT; cdr3_aa: CASSQDIVVTGGEKLFF
d_call: TRBD2; j_call: TRBJ2-1; v_call: TRBV9; clone_size: NA; cdr3_nt: TGTGCCAGCAGCTCAGTGGGGACTAGCGGGAGAGGTGAGCAGTTCTTC; cdr3_aa: CASSSVGTSGRGEQFF
d_call: TRBD2; j_call: TRBJ2-3; v_call: TRBV19; clone_size: NA; cdr3_nt: TGTGCCAGTAGTATTCCGGCTAGCGGGAGTGCGGCGCAGTATTTT; cdr3_aa: CASSIPASGSAAQYF
d_call: NA; j_call: TRBJ2-1; v_call: TRBV18; clone_size: NA; cdr3_nt: TGTGCCAGCTCGGAGGCCCTGAGCTCCTACAATGAGCAGTTCTTC; cdr3_aa: CASSEALSSYNEQFF
d_call: TRBD2; j_call: TRBJ2-1; v_call: TRBV11-2; clone_size: NA; cdr3_nt: TGTGCCAGCAGCTTCCAGCGGGAGGGCCCCTACAATGAGCAGTTCTTC; cdr3_aa: CASSFQREGPYNEQFF
d_call: NA; j_call: TRBJ2-3; v_call: TRBV13; clone_size: NA; cdr3_nt: TGTGCCAGCGCGGGGCCAGATACGCAGTATTTT; cdr3_aa: CASAGPDTQYF
d_call: NA; j_call: TRBJ2-7; v_call: TRBV19; clone_size: few; cdr3_nt: TGTGCCAGTAGTATATCCCCGAGGACCTACGAGCAGTACTTC; cdr3_aa: CASSISPRTYEQYF
d_call: TRBD1; j_call: TRBJ1-1; v_call: TRBV11-2; clone_size: NA; cdr3_nt: TGTGCCAGCAGCCCGGGGACAGGGGGCCTTTCGGAAGCTTTCTTT; cdr3_aa: CASSPGTGGLSEAFF
d_call: NA; j_call: TRBJ2-1; v_call: TRBV2; clone_size: NA; cdr3_nt: TGTGCCAGCAGATGGGACACCCCTCAAGGGCAGTTCTTC; cdr3_aa: CASRWDTPQGQFF
d_call: NA; j_call: TRBJ2-7; v_call: TRBV18; clone_size: NA; cdr3_nt: TGTGCCAGCTCCAATGGGGGGTTGGGCTACGAGCAGTACTTC; cdr3_aa: CASSNGGLGYEQYF
d_call: NA; j_call: TRBJ2-2; v_call: TRBV2; clone_size: NA; cdr3_nt: TGTGCCAGCGCGGCCTCCGCGAACACCGGGGAGCTGTTTTTT; cdr3_aa: CASAASANTGELFF
d_call: NA; j_call: TRBJ2-1; v_call: TRBV7-3; clone_size: NA; cdr3_nt: TGTGCCAGCAGCTTAACGGCGAGCCGACACTCCTACAATGAGCAGTTCTTC; cdr3_aa: CASSLTASRHSYNEQFF
d_call: TRBD2; j_call: TRBJ2-7; v_call: TRBV5-1; clone_size: NA; cdr3_nt: TGCGCCAGCTCAAGAGGGACTAGCGGGTTCGAGCAGTACTTC; cdr3_aa: CASSRGTSGFEQYF
d_call: TRBD1; j_call: TRBJ1-1; v_call: TRBV10-3; clone_size: NA; cdr3_nt: TGTGCCATCAGACAGGGGGCGGAGACTGAAGCTTTCTTT; cdr3_aa: CAIRQGAETEAFF
d_call: NA; j_call: TRBJ1-1; v_call: TRBV29-1; clone_size: NA; cdr3_nt: TGCAGCGTTGATTTACTCATGAACGCTGAAGCTTTCTTT; cdr3_aa: CSVDLLMNAEAFF
d_call: NA; j_call: TRBJ1-5; v_call: TRBV2; clone_size: NA; cdr3_nt: TGTGCCAGCAGTAATACTAATCAGCCCCAGCATTTT; cdr3_aa: CASSNTNQPQHF
d_call: TRBD2; j_call: TRBJ2-1; v_call: TRBV27; clone_size: few; cdr3_nt: TGTGCCAGCAGTTTAGGGTTGGCGGGACTAGCGGGAGGGTATAGGCCCTATGAGCAGTTCTTC; cdr3_aa: CASSLGLAGLAGGYRPYEQFF
d_call: TRBD1; j_call: TRBJ1-1; v_call: TRBV4-3; clone_size: NA; cdr3_nt: TGCGCCAGCAGCCAAGAGACAGGGAGTAACACTGAAGCTTTCTTT; cdr3_aa: CASSQETGSNTEAFF
d_call: NA; j_call: TRBJ2-7; v_call: TRBV5-5; clone_size: NA; cdr3_nt: TGTGCCAGCAGCTTGGACTACCGCTCCTACGAGCAGTACTTC; cdr3_aa: CASSLDYRSYEQYF
d_call: TRBD2; j_call: TRBJ2-1; v_call: TRBV29-1; clone_size: NA; cdr3_nt: TGCAGCGTATCGGGACTAGCGGGAAACAATGAGCAGTTCTTC; cdr3_aa: CSVSGLAGNNEQFF
d_call: TRBD1; j_call: TRBJ1-4; v_call: TRBV28; clone_size: NA; cdr3_nt: TGTGCCAGCAGCTTAGGGGGCTCTGCTGAAAAACTGTTTTTT; cdr3_aa: CASSLGGSAEKLFF
d_call: NA; j_call: TRBJ2-6; v_call: TRBV2; clone_size: NA; cdr3_nt: TGTGCCAGCAAGGTCACAGGGACCCTTCGCTCTGGGGCCAACGTCCTGACTTTC; cdr3_aa: CASKVTGTLRSGANVLTF
d_call: NA; j_call: TRBJ1-1; v_call: TRBV6-5; clone_size: NA; cdr3_nt: TGTGCCAGCAGTTACGACCTCAGGGACGGAGCTTTCTTT; cdr3_aa: CASSYDLRDGAFF
d_call: TRBD2; j_call: TRBJ2-7; v_call: TRBV19; clone_size: NA; cdr3_nt: TGTGCCAGTAGTACGACTAGCGGGAGTCTTTCTAACGAGCAGTACTTC; cdr3_aa: CASSTTSGSLSNEQYF
d_call: TRBD1; j_call: TRBJ1-2; v_call: TRBV5-6; clone_size: few; cdr3_nt: TGTGCCAGCAGCTTGGCAGGGGGTGGCTACACCTTC; cdr3_aa: CASSLAGGGYTF
d_call: TRBD1; j_call: TRBJ1-6; v_call: TRBV4-2; clone_size: once; cdr3_nt: TGTGCCAGCAGCCAAGCCCCGGGACAGGGAACCCTTAATTCACCCCTCCACTTT; cdr3_aa: CASSQAPGQGTLNSPLHF